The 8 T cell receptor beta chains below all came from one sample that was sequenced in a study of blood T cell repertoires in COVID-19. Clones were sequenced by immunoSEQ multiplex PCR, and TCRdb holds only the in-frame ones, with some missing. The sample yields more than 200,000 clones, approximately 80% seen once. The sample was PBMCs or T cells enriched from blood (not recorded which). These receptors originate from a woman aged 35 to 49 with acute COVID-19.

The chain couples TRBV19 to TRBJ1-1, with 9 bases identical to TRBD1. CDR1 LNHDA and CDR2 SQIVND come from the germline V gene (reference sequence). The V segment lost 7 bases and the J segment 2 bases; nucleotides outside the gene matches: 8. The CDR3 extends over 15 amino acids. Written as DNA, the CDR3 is TGTGCCAGTAATACAGGGGGCAATGGAAACACTGAAGCTTTCTTT. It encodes CASNTGGNGNTEAFF.

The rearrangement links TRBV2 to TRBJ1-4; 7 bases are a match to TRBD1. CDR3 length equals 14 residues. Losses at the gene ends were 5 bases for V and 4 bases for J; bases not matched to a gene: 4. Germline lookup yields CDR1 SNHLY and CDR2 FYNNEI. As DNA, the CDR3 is TGTGCCAGCAGTCAGAGACAGGGTAATGAAAAACTGTTTTTT. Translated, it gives CASSQRQGNEKLFF. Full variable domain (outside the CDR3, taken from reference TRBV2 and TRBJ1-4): EPEVTQTPSHQVTQMGQEVILRCVPISNHLYFYWYRQILGQKVEFLVSFYNNEISEKSEIFDDQFSVERPDGSNFTLKIRSTKLEDSAMYFCASSQRQGNEKLFFGSGTQLSVL.

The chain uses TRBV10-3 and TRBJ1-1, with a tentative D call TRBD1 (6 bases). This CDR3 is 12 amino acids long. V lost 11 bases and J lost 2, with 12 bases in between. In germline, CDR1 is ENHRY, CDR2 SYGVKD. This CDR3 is CALGDTNTEAFF. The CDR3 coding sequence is TGTGCCTTGGGGGACACCAACACTGAAGCTTTCTTT.

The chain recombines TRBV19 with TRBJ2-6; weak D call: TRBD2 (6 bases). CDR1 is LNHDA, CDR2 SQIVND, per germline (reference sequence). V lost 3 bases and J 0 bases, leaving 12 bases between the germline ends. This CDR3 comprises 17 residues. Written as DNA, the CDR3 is TGTGCCAGTAGTATCTACGGGGGTGGCTCTGGGGCCAACGTCCTGACTTTC. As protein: CASSIYGGGSGANVLTF.

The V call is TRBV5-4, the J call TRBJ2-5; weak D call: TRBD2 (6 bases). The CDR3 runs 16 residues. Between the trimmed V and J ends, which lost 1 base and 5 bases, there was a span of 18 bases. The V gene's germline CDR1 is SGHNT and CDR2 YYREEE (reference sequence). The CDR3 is CASSLQSLWGGETQYF. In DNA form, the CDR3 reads TGTGCCAGCAGCTTGCAGTCTCTGTGGGGAGGCGAGACCCAGTACTTC.

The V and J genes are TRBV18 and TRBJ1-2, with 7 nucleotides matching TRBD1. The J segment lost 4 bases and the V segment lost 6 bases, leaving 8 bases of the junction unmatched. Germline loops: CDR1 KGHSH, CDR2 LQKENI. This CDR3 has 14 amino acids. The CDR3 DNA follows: TGTGCCAGCTCGGACAGGATTCAATCCTATGGCTACACCTTC. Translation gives CASSDRIQSYGYTF.

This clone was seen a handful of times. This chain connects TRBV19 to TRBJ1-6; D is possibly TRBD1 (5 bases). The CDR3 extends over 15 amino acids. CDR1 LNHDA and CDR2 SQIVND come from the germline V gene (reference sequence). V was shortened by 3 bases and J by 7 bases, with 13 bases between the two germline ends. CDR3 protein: CASSMGWGSNSPLHF. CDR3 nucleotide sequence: TGTGCCAGTAGTATGGGGTGGGGCTCGAATTCACCCCTCCACTTT. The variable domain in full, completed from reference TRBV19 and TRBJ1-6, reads DGGITQSPKYLFRKEGQNVTLSCEQNLNHDAMYWYRQDPGQGLRLIYYSQIVNDFQKGDIAEGYSVSREKKESFPLTVTSAQKNPTAFYLCASSMGWGSNSPLHFGNGTRLTVT.

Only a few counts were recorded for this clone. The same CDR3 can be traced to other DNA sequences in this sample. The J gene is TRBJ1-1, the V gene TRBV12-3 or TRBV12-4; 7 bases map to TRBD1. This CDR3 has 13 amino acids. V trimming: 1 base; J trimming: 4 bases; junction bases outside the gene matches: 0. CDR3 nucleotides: TGTGCCAGCAGTTTAGGACAGGGCACTGAAGCTTTCTTT. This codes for CASSLGQGTEAFF.